The rows below give T cell receptor beta chains drawn from one sample of a study of blood T cell repertoires in COVID-19. Assay used: immunoSEQ multiplex PCR; TCRdb lists only in-frame clones, some missing. Here the sample spans tens of thousands of clones, approximately 91% being singletons. The sequenced sample was peripheral blood. The source of these receptors is a woman aged 65 to 85 with active COVID-19. Each CDR3 is given with its conserved first and last residue. The D gene is left open where the match is weak. Rows may omit the clone size; those that give it use once, few, many or a size class.

abundance	v_gene	j_gene	d_gene	CDR3nt	CDR3aa
.	TRBV5-1	TRBJ1-2	TRBD1	TGCGCCAGCAGCGGAATGGGACAGGGGAACGGCTACACCTTC	CASSGMGQGNGYTF
.	TRBV10-3	TRBJ2-7	TRBD2	TGTGCCACCGGGACTAGCGGGGGGGGCGAGCAGTACTTC	CATGTSGGGEQYF
.	TRBV11-3	TRBJ2-3	TRBD1	TGTGCCAGCAGCGTGGCCGGGACAGGGAAGTATGATACGCAGTATTTT	CASSVAGTGKYDTQYF
.	TRBV28	TRBJ2-1	.	TGTGCCAGCAGTTCCTGGACTGATAGCCCTGCCCGCAATGAGCAGTTCTTC	CASSSWTDSPARNEQFF
.	TRBV5-1	TRBJ2-3	.	TGCGCCAGCAGCCGATTAGGGGCCACAGATACGCAGTATTTT	CASSRLGATDTQYF
.	TRBV9	TRBJ1-2	TRBD1	TGTGCCAGCAGCGTGGAGCCAGGGGGCGGCTATGGCTACACCTTC	CASSVEPGGGYGYTF
.	TRBV11-3	TRBJ2-1	TRBD2	TGTGCCAGCAGCTTAAGCGGGGGTTACAATGAGCAGTTCTTC	CASSLSGGYNEQFF
.	TRBV24-1	TRBJ1-2	TRBD1	TGTGCCACCAGTCCTACCGGGACAGTGAATGGCTACACCTTC	CATSPTGTVNGYTF
.	TRBV6-5	TRBJ2-7	TRBD2	TGTGCCAGCAGTTCGACTAGCGGGGGACCCTACGAGCAGTACTTC	CASSSTSGGPYEQYF
.	TRBV4-1	TRBJ1-2	TRBD1	TGCGCCAGCAGCCAAGTGGACAGGGAGTCCTATGGCTACACCTTC	CASSQVDRESYGYTF
.	TRBV6-5	TRBJ2-1	TRBD2	TGTGCCAGCAGTCTGAGCGGGGGGGCACGTCTTGAGCAGTTCTTC	CASSLSGGARLEQFF
.	TRBV7-3	TRBJ2-1	.	TGTGCCAGCAGCCGAACTAGTAGCTCCTACAATGAGCAGTTCTTC	CASSRTSSSYNEQFF
.	TRBV28	TRBJ2-7	.	TGTGCCAGCAGTTTCCCCAGGGCCTACGAGCAGTACTTC	CASSFPRAYEQYF
.	TRBV18	TRBJ2-2	.	TGTGCCAGCTCACCAATTCGCGGGACCGGGGAGCTGTTTTTT	CASSPIRGTGELFF
.	TRBV18	TRBJ1-5	.	TGTGCCAGCTCACGATCGGGATTCCTAAATCAGCCCCAGCATTTT	CASSRSGFLNQPQHF
.	TRBV5-5	TRBJ1-3	.	TGTGCCAGCAGCTTGGAGTGGGGACTCTCTGGAAACACCATATATTTT	CASSLEWGLSGNTIYF
medium-sized	TRBV5-4	TRBJ2-7	TRBD1	TGTGCCAGCAGCCGGGGGACAGGGAGCTACGAGCAGTACTTC	CASSRGTGSYEQYF
.	TRBV9	TRBJ2-1	TRBD1	TGTGCCAGCAGCGCCTGGACAGGGGACGCCTCCTACAATGAGCAGTTCTTC	CASSAWTGDASYNEQFF
.	TRBV2	TRBJ1-6	TRBD1	TGTGCCAGCTTAGACAGGGGGAATTCACCCCTCCACTTT	CASLDRGNSPLHF
.	TRBV6-6	TRBJ1-1	.	TGTGCCAGCAGGCGGATTCAGGGGATGAACACTGAAGCTTTCTTT	CASRRIQGMNTEAFF
.	TRBV11-2	TRBJ1-6	.	TGTGCCAGCAGCTTAGGGGGGGGGCAGGGTGATTCACCCCTCCACTTT	CASSLGGGQGDSPLHF
.	TRBV11-1	TRBJ2-3	.	TGTGCCAGCAGCCCTAGACGCTCCACAGATACGCAGTATTTT	CASSPRRSTDTQYF
.	TRBV28	TRBJ1-3	TRBD1	TGTGCCAGCAGTTTAGAACAGGGGCTACACTCTGGAAACACCATATATTTT	CASSLEQGLHSGNTIYF
.	TRBV13	TRBJ2-3	.	TGTGCCAGCAGCCCGAGGACTACCGGGGATACGCAGTATTTT	CASSPRTTGDTQYF
.	TRBV27	TRBJ2-5	TRBD2	TGTGCCAGCAGTTTCGGACTAGCGCTAAAGACCCAGTACTTC	CASSFGLALKTQYF
.	TRBV19	TRBJ1-3	.	TGTGCCAGTAAGGGGCAGTCCTCTGGAAACACCATATATTTT	CASKGQSSGNTIYF
.	TRBV4-1	TRBJ1-4	TRBD1	TGCGCCAGCAGCCTTCGGACAGGGAAGGAAAAACTGTTTTTT	CASSLRTGKEKLFF
.	TRBV7-3	TRBJ2-1	TRBD2	TGTGCCAGCCAAAGCGGGGAGGGCAATGAGCAGTTCTTC	CASQSGEGNEQFF
.	TRBV19	TRBJ1-6	TRBD1	TGTGCCAGTAGTATAATAGGACAGGGGACGACACCCCTCCACTTT	CASSIIGQGTTPLHF
.	TRBV6-5	TRBJ2-7	.	TGTGCCAGCAGTCCTGGTATAGCCCCCTCCTACGAGCAGTACTTC	CASSPGIAPSYEQYF
.	TRBV5-4	TRBJ2-2	.	TGTGCCAGCAGCTTGCGGACAGTACGGGCCGGGGAGCTGTTTTTT	CASSLRTVRAGELFF
.	TRBV28	TRBJ1-5	.	TGTGCCAGCCACAGGGCTAATCAGCCCCAGCATTTT	CASHRANQPQHF
.	TRBV15	TRBJ2-5	TRBD1	TGTGCCACCAGCAGAGGACAGGGGCCGCCGCGGACCCAGTACTTC	CATSRGQGPPRTQYF
.	TRBV7-2	TRBJ1-2	.	TGTGCCAGCAGCTTAGGGAGGGACTATGGCTACACCTTC	CASSLGRDYGYTF
.	TRBV5-4	TRBJ1-4	.	TGTGCCAGCAGCTTTCAGGGAACTAATGAAAAACTGTTTTTT	CASSFQGTNEKLFF
.	TRBV11-1	TRBJ1-1	.	TGTGCCAGCAGCCCCCGCGGACAATATATGAACACTGAAGCTTTCTTT	CASSPRGQYMNTEAFF
few	TRBV7-2	TRBJ2-3	.	TGTGCCAGCAGCTTGGGAGAAACAGGGAGCGCAGATACGCAGTATTTT	CASSLGETGSADTQYF
.	TRBV19	TRBJ2-5	.	TGTGCCAGTAGTCCCCATGACTCGGCCCACCGAGAGACCCAGTACTTC	CASSPHDSAHRETQYF
.	TRBV24-1	TRBJ2-1	.	TGTGCCGGGCATGACAGTGAGCAGTTCTTC	CAGHDSEQFF
.	TRBV9	TRBJ2-2	TRBD1	TGTGCCAGCAGCAACCGGACAGGGGCGGGCGGGGAGCTGTTTTTT	CASSNRTGAGGELFF
.	TRBV6-1	TRBJ2-6	.	TGTGCCAGCAGTGAAGCATTCCCGGGCAGGGCTCTCTCTCTCTCTGGGGCCAACGTCCTGACTTTC	CASSEAFPGRALSLSGANVLTF
.	TRBV4-2	TRBJ2-5	TRBD1	TGTGCCAGCAGCCAAGGCGGGACAGGAGCCCAAGAGACCCAGTACTTC	CASSQGGTGAQETQYF
few	TRBV2	TRBJ1-5	.	TGTGCCAGCAGGGGGCCTGATCAGCCCCAGCATTTT	CASRGPDQPQHF
.	TRBV27	TRBJ2-7	TRBD2	TGTGCCAGCAGTAAAGATAGCGGGGGGGCAACCTACGAGCAGTACTTC	CASSKDSGGATYEQYF
.	TRBV5-4	TRBJ2-4	TRBD2	TGTGCCAGCACCGGACGGGGGGGCGGATCAAACAAAAACATTCAGTACTTC	CASTGRGGGSNKNIQYF
.	TRBV4-3	TRBJ2-7	.	TGCGCCAGCAGCCCTTCTGTTAGGAGGTCGGGTATGTTCGCATACTCCTACGAGCAGTACTTC	CASSPSVRRSGMFAYSYEQYF
.	TRBV13	TRBJ2-7	TRBD2	TGTGCCAGCAGCTTGGTAGCGGGGGGTGGGGAGCAGTACTTC	CASSLVAGGGEQYF
.	TRBV5-1	TRBJ2-1	TRBD2	TGCGCCAGCAGCTTGGCTAGCGGGGGGGCCAGTGAGCAGTTCTTC	CASSLASGGASEQFF
.	TRBV9	TRBJ2-5	.	TGTGCCAGCAGCTCCCGGAGGGGGGGTAAAGAGACCCAGTACTTC	CASSSRRGGKETQYF